This T cell receptor beta chain was sequenced during a study of synovial regulatory T cells in juvenile arthritis (dated by TCRdb to between 2015 and 2016). With respect to the entire study: Of the sequenced patients, roughly six received methotrexate, one received methotrexate plus infliximab, a few were therapy-naive, and one had no treatment information. Using matched patient samples, the researchers compared TCRbeta CDR3 repertoires across three groups: blood iaTreg cells, other blood Treg cells and synovial fluid Treg cells. Effector T cell subsets from the study cohort were also sequenced for comparisons, but the Treg dataset by itself includes only blood Treg cells and synovial fluid Treg cells. TCR repertoire comparisons included Treg and Teff subsets from about a dozen JIA patients with active disease. What the study reported, not specific to this receptor: Synovial Treg cells shared more CDR3 sequences with iaTreg cells than with other blood Treg cells, and Chao-Jaccard similarity confirmed that synovial Treg cells were more closely related to iaTreg cells. iaTreg TCR repertoires were largely private across patients and partially overlapped with synovial Teff and blood CPL repertoires. Lower TCR diversity was observed in blood iaTreg cells than in other blood Treg cells, consistent with antigen-driven expansion.

TCR repertoire donors were approximately 11 juvenile idiopathic arthritis patients with active disease who had not reached inactive disease, 3 polyarticular and 8 oligoarticular. The median age of the TCR-sequenced patients was 9 to 15 years (range roughly 2.1-22.9), and their median disease duration was approximately seven years (range 0.2-19.1). Samples for TCR repertoire analysis came from two centres in Italy. Peripheral blood mononuclear cells were isolated by Histopaque-1077 density gradient and cryopreserved in roughly 90% FCS with roughly 10% DMSO. The cysteine opens and the phenylalanine closes a CDR3 of 13 amino acids. No nucleotide data were recorded. CDR1 and CDR2 are read off the germline V gene as SNHLY and FYNNEI. Receptor amplification or capture employed the immunoSEQ multiplex PCR assay. TCRbeta CDR3 sequencing was carried out by Adaptive Biotechnologies. The published analysis was carried out like this. To assess repertoire similarity, the researchers used the Chao-modified Jaccard index along with median clonotype overlap taken from 200 random subsamples at equal sample size. The similarity analyses were based on either productive nucleotide sequences or amino acid sequences translated in silico. Hierarchical clustering with single linkage and t-SNE based on Chao-modified Jaccard distances were used to compare repertoires. After normalising for sample size, the researchers measured repertoire diversity with the Renyi index across a range of alpha values. In its TCRdb copy, this immuneACCESS table keeps in-frame sequences only and misses some clones. Where compared with another copy, unresolved V genes explain less than half of these, and the others have no known cause. V, J and clone size are taken as reported in that table, and D and trimming were inferred from the DNA itself. This specimen's table enumerates approximately 9,600 clones. Of the sample, approximately 0.7% falls within the top ten clones.

As regards this clone: Its antigen is not yet known.

The material sequenced was Treg cells from blood. The intended sense of this specimen's cell subset or site label: remaining (HLA-DR-negative) circulating blood Treg cells. The clonotype originates from a donor between 2 and 29 years old with juvenile idiopathic arthritis. The rearranged chain carries TRBV2 and TRBJ2-1; TCRdb's D call, TRBD2, is unchecked because there is no DNA. The encoded CDR3 is CASRVTPYNEQFF.